This entry describes one TCR beta chain. The same CDR3 arises from other DNA sequences in this sample as well. V was clipped by 0 bases and J by 5 bases; unmatched bases: 4. There are 15 residues in the CDR3. CDR1 and CDR2 from the germline V gene are LGHNA and YSLEER. Assay used: immunoSEQ multiplex PCR; TCRdb lists only in-frame clones, some missing. The repertoire holds about 120,000 clones, with 60% to 85% as singletons. The sample belongs to a study of blood T cell repertoires in COVID-19. The source is a man between 65 and 79 years old with acute or convalescent COVID-19. Sequencing input: peripheral blood. J is TRBJ1-1 and V is TRBV4-3; TRBD1 matches at 9 bases. In nucleotides, the CDR3 is TGCGCCAGCAGCCAAGATCCCGGACAGGGGACTGAAGCTTTCTTT. Translating it yields CASSQDPGQGTEAFF.